The 21 T cell receptor beta chains below come from one sample, sequenced in a study of cytomegalovirus exposure and HLA in healthy donors. The PCR contained 60 Vbeta and 13 Jbeta primers. Profiled with immunoSEQ multiplex PCR; TCRdb holds only in-frame clones, not every one. The sample has around 150,000 clones; approximately 80% are singletons. The sequencing sample was made of PBMCs. These receptors came from a man between 18 and 29 years old in good health and CMV-seropositive.

The chain joins TRBV19 to TRBJ2-7, with D possibly TRBD2 on 5 matching bases. Trimming left V 2 bases short and J 0 bases short, with 11 bases between. The CDR3 consists of 15 residues. Germline V gene lookup returns CDR1 LNHDA and CDR2 SQIVND (reference sequence). DNA for the CDR3: TGTGCCAGTAGTATATCCGGGGTCACCTCCTACGAGCAGTACTTC. Translated, it gives CASSISGVTSYEQYF.

The CDR3, as DNA: TGCGCCAGCAGCTTGGAGACAGGGGAAATCTATGGCTACACCTTC. Translated: CASSLETGEIYGYTF. The chain carries TRBV5-1 and TRBJ1-2; TRBD1 agrees at 8 bases. V gave up 0 bases and J gave up 4 bases; unmatched junction bases: 5. Germline V lookup: CDR1 SGHRS, CDR2 YFSETQ. This CDR3 comprises 15 residues.

This chain uses TRBV19 with TRBJ1-5; TRBD1 aligns across 8 bases. The V segment lost 3 bases and the J segment 3 bases; nucleotides outside the gene matches: 13. Germline V gene lookup returns CDR1 LNHDA and CDR2 SQIVND (reference sequence). The CDR3 contains 18 residues. For the CDR3, the DNA is TGTGCCAGTAGTATGCGGGCAGGGGGCCCCACTCTCAATCAGCCCCAGCATTTT. It specifies CASSMRAGGPTLNQPQHF.

This sequence joins TRBV4-2 and TRBJ1-5, with D possibly TRBD1 on 5 matching bases. The CDR3 runs to 16 residues. Trimming cost V 1 base and J 9 bases, with 19 bases left between them. Germline CDR1 LGHNA, CDR2 YNFKEQ. CDR3 sequence (DNA): TGTGCCAGCAGCCAAGCTCTAGGGCAGGGAAATTGGCCCCAGCATTTT. It yields the protein CASSQALGQGNWPQHF.

This clone appeared once. This chain joins TRBV29-1 and TRBJ2-1, with D perhaps TRBD1 (5 bases). Trimming removed 0 bases at V and 1 base at J, with 13 bases between. The CDR3 has 16 residues. Germline CDR1 SQVTM, CDR2 ANQGSEA. DNA for the CDR3: TGCAGCGTTGAAGATTGGATGACAGTTTCCTACAATGAGCAGTTCTTC. It specifies CSVEDWMTVSYNEQFF.

The V call is TRBV29-1, the J call TRBJ2-3; no clear D gene. Germline CDR1 is SQVTM and CDR2 is ANQGSEA. CDR3 size: 11 residues. V was cut by 7 bases and J by 4 bases, with 9 bases left in between. The CDR3 protein is CSDIPSDTQYF. CDR3 in DNA: TGCAGCGACATACCCTCAGATACGCAGTATTTT.

V and J are TRBV5-4 and TRBJ1-2; D not resolved. V lost 4 bases and J lost 4, with 11 bases in between. The CDR3 loop spans 13 amino acids. From germline, CDR1 is SGHNT and CDR2 YYREEE (reference sequence). CDR3 coding DNA: TGTGCCAGCAGCCCCCGGGGTATCTATGGCTACACCTTC. Its protein product is CASSPRGIYGYTF.

This chain links TRBV18 with TRBJ2-7; a weak D match, TRBD2 (6 bases). Germline V gene lookup returns CDR1 KGHSH and CDR2 LQKENI. The V end was cut by 2 bases, the J end by 0 bases, with 8 bases between. This CDR3 comprises 14 residues. CDR3 amino acids: CASSPGGISYEQYF. CDR3 bases: TGTGCCAGCTCACCAGGGGGGATCTCCTACGAGCAGTACTTC. The whole variable domain, filled in from reference TRBV18 and TRBJ2-7, reads NAGVMQNPRHLVRRRGQEARLRCSPMKGHSHVYWYRQLPEEGLKFMVYLQKENIIDESGMPKERFSAEFPKEGPSILRIQQVVRGDSAAYFCASSPGGISYEQYFGPGTRLTVT.

This clone occurred once. This chain joins TRBV7-2 and TRBJ2-2; possible D gene TRBD1, 5 bases. The germline V gene encodes CDR1 SGHTA and CDR2 FQGNSA. The CDR3 runs to 15 residues. Trimming pared 0 bases from V and 3 bases from J, leaving 8 bases between. The CDR3 coding sequence is TGTGCCAGCAGCTTAGCGGGGCAGGACACCGGGGAGCTGTTTTTT. Translated: CASSLAGQDTGELFF. Full variable domain (outside the CDR3, taken from reference TRBV7-2 and TRBJ2-2): GAGVSQSPSNKVTEKGKDVELRCDPISGHTALYWYRQSLGQGLEFLIYFQGNSAPDKSGLPSDRFSAERTGGSVSTLTIQRTQQEDSAVYLCASSLAGQDTGELFFGEGSRLTVL.

V usage is TRBV6-5 and J usage is TRBJ2-3, with D possibly matching TRBD1 (5 bases). V was pared by 4 bases and J by 0 bases, with 11 bases between. Germline loops: CDR1 MNHEY, CDR2 SVGAGI. This CDR3 spans 15 amino acids. The CDR3 DNA follows: TGTGCCAGCAGTTCCGGCAGGGTTAGCACAGATACGCAGTATTTT. It yields the protein CASSSGRVSTDTQYF.

This chain uses TRBV6-5 with TRBJ1-1, with a tentative D call TRBD1 (5 bases). V was shortened by 2 bases and J by 4 bases, with 11 bases between the two germline ends. The CDR3 runs 14 residues. Per the germline V gene, CDR1 is MNHEY and CDR2 is SVGAGI. The CDR3 here is CASSYRGLGTEAFF. The DNA for the CDR3 is TGTGCCAGCAGTTACAGGGGACTCGGCACTGAAGCTTTCTTT.

This sequence joins TRBV5-8 and TRBJ2-5, with D maybe TRBD1 (6 bases). The end of the DNA aligns better with TRBJ2-7, so the J call may be wrong. The germline CDR1 and CDR2 sequences are SGHTS and YDEGEE. The CDR3 is made up of 13 amino acids. The CDR3, as DNA: TGTGCCACCCCCAGGGGCGTCGCCTACGAGCAGTACTTC. The encoded protein is CATPRGVAYEQYF.

This clone appeared a single time. V gene TRBV28 combines with J gene TRBJ2-7; 7 bases map to TRBD1. The CDR3 extends over 14 amino acids. V lost 2 bases, J lost 6 bases, and 7 bases stayed unmatched. Looked up from germline, CDR1 is MDHEN and CDR2 is SYDVKM. The CDR3 loop is CASSLTGQWAEQYF. Here the CDR3 DNA reads TGTGCCAGCAGTTTAACGGGACAGTGGGCCGAGCAGTACTTC.

The genes are TRBV6-1 and TRBJ2-2, with TRBD1 matching 8 bases. Germline-derived CDR1 and CDR2 are MNHNS and SASEGT. The CDR3 spans 15 residues. Trimming cost V 6 bases and J 0 bases; bases outside gene matches: 3. The CDR3 protein is CASSMDRANTGELFF. CDR3 DNA sequence: TGTGCCAGCAGCATGGACAGGGCGAACACCGGGGAGCTGTTTTTT.

V usage is TRBV19 and J usage is TRBJ2-4, with D possibly TRBD2 on 6 matching bases. The germline V gene encodes CDR1 LNHDA and CDR2 SQIVND (reference sequence). The CDR3 totals 16 residues. Trimming took 7 bases from V and 3 from J, leaving 19 bases between them. Written as DNA, the CDR3 is TGTGCCAGTACCCCAATTGGAGGGTCGGGCAAAAACATTCAGTACTTC. Protein sequence: CASTPIGGSGKNIQYF. Supplemented by reference TRBV19 and TRBJ2-4, the full variable domain reads DGGITQSPKYLFRKEGQNVTLSCEQNLNHDAMYWYRQDPGQGLRLIYYSQIVNDFQKGDIAEGYSVSREKKESFPLTVTSAQKNPTAFYLCASTPIGGSGKNIQYFGAGTRLSVL.

Note on this clone: One junction end does not reproduce the germline sequence, and a read error may be involved. This chain uses TRBV7-2 with TRBJ1-2; a possible D gene is TRBD1 (6 bases). This CDR3 spans 16 amino acids. Germline V gene data show CDR1 as SGHTA and CDR2 as FQGNSA. CDR3 sequence reads: CASSQDMRGSGDGYTF. Here the CDR3 DNA reads TGCGCCAGCAGCCAAGATATGAGGGGGTCCGGGGATGGCTACACCTTC.

This sequence joins TRBV7-9 and TRBJ2-3, with D hard to call. V lost 2 bases, J lost 5 bases, and 8 bases lay in between. Germline-derived CDR1 and CDR2 are SEHNR and FQNEAQ (reference sequence). CDR3 size: 13 residues. The CDR3: CASSLNYRDTQYF. The CDR3 nucleotides read TGTGCCAGCAGCTTAAATTACAGAGATACGCAGTATTTT.

The chain carries TRBV6-1 and TRBJ1-2; 9 bases match TRBD1. V lost 5 bases and J lost 6; bases outside the gene matches: 10. The CDR3 extends over 15 amino acids. The germline gives CDR1 MNHNS, CDR2 SASEGT. The CDR3 is CASSSMGQGNHGYTF. The CDR3 region has the DNA TGTGCCAGCAGTAGTATGGGACAGGGCAATCATGGCTACACCTTC.

The chain couples TRBV6-5 to TRBJ1-4, with D possibly TRBD1 on 5 matching bases. This CDR3 is built from 14 residues. Germline CDR1 is MNHEY and CDR2 is SVGAGI. Trimming cost V 1 base and J 7 bases, with 10 bases left between them. The DNA for the CDR3 is TGTGCCAGCAGTTACTACAGGTTTGGTGAAAAACTGTTTTTT. Its protein is CASSYYRFGEKLFF.

J is TRBJ2-5 and V is TRBV11-3, with 7 bases that match TRBD2. CDR1 and CDR2 (germline): SGHNT, YENEEA. The CDR3 is 14 residues long. J gave up 1 base and V 3 bases, and 2 bases lay outside the gene matches. This chain's CDR3 is CASSLGGVQETQYF. CDR3 sequence (DNA): TGTGCCAGCAGCTTGGGGGGGGTCCAAGAGACCCAGTACTTC.

The gene calls are TRBV11-3 and TRBJ2-3; 8 bases line up with TRBD2. V shed 1 base, J shed 0 bases, and the junction held 0 bases outside the gene matches. The CDR3 length is 15 residues. The germline V gene encodes CDR1 SGHNT and CDR2 YENEEA. The CDR3 loop is CASSLASGSTDTQYF. In nucleotides, the CDR3 is TGTGCCAGCAGCTTAGCTAGCGGGAGCACAGATACGCAGTATTTT.